One sample yielded the 17 T cell receptor beta chains listed below, sequenced in a study of cytomegalovirus exposure and HLA in healthy donors. 13 Jbeta primers and 60 Vbeta primers were used for the PCR. Using immunoSEQ multiplex PCR, the repertoire was profiled, and TCRdb retains in-frame clones only, with some absent. The data show approximately 160,000 clones, less than 90% seen once. The source material was PBMCs. These receptors were obtained from a man aged 50-60 years in good health and CMV-seropositive.

The genes are TRBV7-6 and TRBJ2-7; 9 bases fit TRBD1. Trimming cost V 2 bases and J 5 bases; bases outside gene matches: 4. The CDR3 contains 14 residues. The germline gives CDR1 SGHVS, CDR2 FNYEAQ. Here the CDR3 DNA reads TGTGCCAGCAGCTTATCGAACAGGGGGCACGAGCAGTACTTC. As protein: CASSLSNRGHEQYF. Supplemented by reference TRBV7-6 and TRBJ2-7, the full variable domain reads GAGVSQSPRYKVTKRGQDVALRCDPISGHVSLYWYRQALGQGPEFLTYFNYEAQQDKSGLPNDRFSAERPEGSISTLTIQRTEQRDSAMYRCASSLSNRGHEQYFGPGTRLTVT.

The J gene is TRBJ1-1, the V gene TRBV5-4, with a tentative D call TRBD1 (6 bases). Trimming removed 3 bases at V and 0 bases at J, with 9 bases between. The CDR3 loop spans 14 amino acids. Germline V gene lookup returns CDR1 SGHNT and CDR2 YYREEE (reference sequence). The CDR3 bases are TGTGCCAGCAGCTATCAGGGGTTGAACACTGAAGCTTTCTTT. As protein: CASSYQGLNTEAFF.

This clone was seen only a few times. The chain has TRBV27 and TRBJ2-7; possibly TRBD1 for D (6 bases). With 5 bases removed from V and 8 bases from J, the gap between germline ends came to 16 bases. Germline V gene sequence: CDR1 MNHEY, CDR2 SMNVEV (reference sequence). This CDR3 region has 13 residues. The DNA for the CDR3 is TGTGCCAGCAGTCCCTTCGGGACAAATAAGCAGTACTTC. As protein: CASSPFGTNKQYF.

This clone was observed a handful of times. The genes are TRBV6-5 and TRBJ1-5; maybe TRBD1 (5 bases). From germline, CDR1 is MNHEY and CDR2 SVGAGI. With 6 bases removed from V and 7 bases from J, the gap between germline ends came to 13 bases. The length of the CDR3 is 13 residues. The CDR3 region has the DNA TGTGCCAGCAGAGACCAGGGAGGCCAGCCCCAGCATTTT. Amino acid sequence: CASRDQGGQPQHF.

This clone is medium-sized within its sample. The chain links TRBV4-1 to TRBJ2-2; TRBD2 aligns across 8 bases. Germline CDR1 is MGHRA and CDR2 is YSYEKL. This CDR3 spans 16 amino acids. The V and J ends lost 4 bases and 1 base, in that order; junction bases with no gene match: 5. The CDR3 coding sequence is TGCGCCAGCAGCCCAAGCGGGGGCCGGAACACCGGGGAGCTGTTTTTT. Its translation: CASSPSGGRNTGELFF.

The chain's CDR3 is CSVVSSYNEQFF. The CDR3 nucleotides are TGCAGCGTTGTGAGCTCCTACAATGAGCAGTTCTTC. This sequence joins TRBV29-1 and TRBJ2-1, with D uncertain. Germline CDR1 and CDR2: SQVTM and ANQGSEA. V was shortened by 4 bases and J by 0 bases, with 4 bases between the two germline ends. The CDR3 totals 12 residues.

The chain couples TRBV27 to TRBJ2-7; D might be TRBD1 (5 bases). Germline assignment: CDR1 MNHEY and CDR2 SMNVEV (reference sequence). The CDR3 sequence is 14 residues long. The V end lost 2 bases, the J end lost 2 bases, and 10 bases lay between the germline ends. The CDR3 DNA follows: TGTGCCAGCAGTTTAGTCCAGGGTACCTACGAGCAGTACTTC. Amino acid sequence: CASSLVQGTYEQYF.

This chain connects TRBV6-6 to TRBJ2-5; TRBD2 aligns across 12 bases. Germline trimming cut 0 bases from V and 4 bases from J; bases unmatched to any gene: 0. The germline V gene encodes CDR1 MNHNY and CDR2 SVGAGI (reference sequence). The CDR3 length is 15 residues. CDR3 bases: TGTGCCAGCAGTTACTCGGGACTAGCGGGAGAGACCCAGTACTTC. Translated, it gives CASSYSGLAGETQYF.

The J gene is TRBJ1-1, the V gene TRBV14; the match to TRBD1 covers 7 bases. Germline V gene data show CDR1 as SGHDN and CDR2 as FVKESK. This CDR3 has 13 residues. V shed 9 bases, J shed 0 bases, and the junction held 4 bases outside the gene matches. The CDR3 DNA follows: TGTGCCAGTAGGGACAGAGTGAACACTGAAGCTTTCTTT. Translated, it gives CASRDRVNTEAFF.

The chain combines TRBV27 with TRBJ2-3; TRBD2 matches at 9 bases. The CDR3 is 16 residues long. After removal of 2 bases from V and 0 bases from J, the junction contained 3 bases not matched to a gene. The germline V gene encodes CDR1 MNHEY and CDR2 SMNVEV (reference sequence). The CDR3 loop is CASSLMAGGSTDTQYF. The DNA of the CDR3 is TGTGCCAGCAGTTTAATGGCGGGGGGGAGCACAGATACGCAGTATTTT.

This chain joins TRBV29-1 and TRBJ2-7; 8 nucleotides match TRBD1. This CDR3 spans 11 amino acids. Unmatched junction bases numbered 5, after V lost 6 bases and J lost 7 bases. Germline CDR1 SQVTM, CDR2 ANQGSEA. The CDR3 loop is CSVETGEEQYF. Written as DNA, the CDR3 is TGCAGCGTGGAGACAGGGGAAGAGCAGTACTTC.

The chain is built from TRBV27 and TRBJ2-7, with 8 bases identical to TRBD2. The CDR3 is 13 residues long. V shed 2 bases and J 5 bases; nucleotides not matched to a gene: 2. Looked up from germline, CDR1 is MNHEY and CDR2 is SMNVEV (reference sequence). The chain's CDR3 is CASSLREGHEQYF. CDR3 coding DNA: TGTGCCAGCAGTTTACGGGAGGGCCACGAGCAGTACTTC.

CDR3 sequence reads: CASSSRLAGFTDTQYF. The CDR3 bases are TGTGCCAGCAGCTCCAGACTAGCGGGATTCACAGATACGCAGTATTTT. This rearrangement joins TRBV5-4 to TRBJ2-3; 11 bases are shared with TRBD2. With 3 bases clipped from V and 2 bases from J, the junction kept 5 bases outside the gene matches. Germline V gene lookup returns CDR1 SGHNT and CDR2 YYREEE (reference sequence). This CDR3 comprises 16 residues.

V and J are TRBV5-1 and TRBJ2-3, with 7 bases fitting TRBD2. The CDR3 is 13 residues long. The V gene's germline CDR1 is SGHRS and CDR2 YFSETQ. V lost 4 bases to trimming and J lost 6 bases; unmatched junction nucleotides: 5. The CDR3 spells CASSPVGGDTQYF. For the CDR3, the DNA is TGCGCCAGCAGCCCCGTCGGGGGGGATACGCAGTATTTT.

Comment on this clone: Other DNA sequences in the sample encode the same CDR3. V is TRBV18 and J is TRBJ2-5, with D tentatively TRBD2 (5 bases). Germline CDR1 and CDR2: KGHSH and LQKENI. The V end was cut by 0 bases, the J end by 5 bases, with 10 bases between. The CDR3 loop spans 14 amino acids. In nucleotides, the CDR3 is TGTGCCAGCTCACCACCTGGACTGGCGGAGACCCAGTACTTC. Protein sequence: CASSPPGLAETQYF.

This rearrangement joins TRBV6-1 to TRBJ1-5, with D tentatively TRBD1 (6 bases). The V and J ends lost 8 bases and 7 bases respectively, with 12 bases between them. The CDR3 is 12 residues long. Germline CDR1 reads MNHNS; CDR2 reads SASEGT. CDR3 bases: TGTGCCAGCGGGTCAGGGGTACAGCCCCAGCATTTT. Residues: CASGSGVQPQHF.

V and J are TRBV9 and TRBJ2-7; 10 nucleotides line up with TRBD2. Germline V gives CDR1 SGDLS, CDR2 YYNGEE. This CDR3 comprises 14 residues. V dropped 0 bases and J dropped 6; count of bases not matched to a gene: 3. CDR3 sequence: CASSVGLAGVEQYF. The CDR3 DNA reads as TGTGCCAGCAGCGTAGGGCTAGCGGGAGTCGAGCAGTACTTC.